This TCR beta chain was captured by sequencing in a study of identical twins. General study points: The models systematically underestimated how much out-of-frame TCR alpha was shared in monozygotic twins.

On this clonotype: What it binds is unknown.

MiXCR, run by TCRdb on the 5' RACE reads, gives a single entry per CDR3 protein. The data show some 1,600,000 distinct CDR3 sequences, about 32% seen once. Germline CDR1 SGHVS, CDR2 FQNEAQ. The CDR3 loop spans 19 amino acids. The J segment lost 0 bases and the V segment lost 1 base, leaving 11 bases of the junction unmatched. The sequencing sample was made of cord blood. This chain uses TRBV7-8 with TRBJ2-1; 8 bases line up with TRBD1. The sequence was collected from a newborn girl in good health. DNA of the CDR3: TGTGCCAGCAGCTTAGGAACCTATCAGGGGGCCTTCTCCTACAATGAGCAGTTCTTC. Amino acid sequence: CASSLGTYQGAFSYNEQFF. The full variable domain, its missing parts supplied by reference TRBV7-8 and TRBJ2-1, is GAGVSQSPRYKVAKRGQDVALRCDPISGHVSLFWYQQALGQGPEFLTYFQNEAQLDKSGLPSDRFFAERPEGSVSTLKIQRTQQEDSAVYLCASSLGTYQGAFSYNEQFFGPGTRLTVL.